This T cell receptor beta chain was observed in a study of T cells in localized non-small cell lung cancer. J gave up 6 bases and V 4 bases, and 5 bases lay outside the gene matches. This CDR3 region has 15 residues. The V gene's germline CDR1 is SGDLS and CDR2 YYNGEE. The study, taken as a whole, reports: There were a median roughly 54 of the top 100 tumor clones appearing in adjacent lung. Clonality peaked in uninvolved adjacent lung rather than tumor. Only one tumor region went through sequencing, so heterogeneity may still be there.

This clone was seen more than once but under ten times. No antigen is known for it. Harvested at least 2 cm beyond the tumor margin, adjacent lung showed no atypia. Sequencing used immunoSEQ multiplex PCR; TCRdb keeps in-frame clones, though not all of them. The data show over a thousand clones, roughly 20% seen once. This TCR came from a male donor at least 60 years old with stage III squamous cell lung carcinoma. V and J are TRBV9 and TRBJ2-2, with 11 bases identical to TRBD1. The starting material was normal lung tissue next to the tumor, obtained before any cancer treatment. The chain's CDR3 is CASSSRTGGSGELFF. The CDR3 coding sequence is TGTGCCAGCAGCTCCCGGACAGGGGGCTCCGGGGAGCTGTTTTTT.